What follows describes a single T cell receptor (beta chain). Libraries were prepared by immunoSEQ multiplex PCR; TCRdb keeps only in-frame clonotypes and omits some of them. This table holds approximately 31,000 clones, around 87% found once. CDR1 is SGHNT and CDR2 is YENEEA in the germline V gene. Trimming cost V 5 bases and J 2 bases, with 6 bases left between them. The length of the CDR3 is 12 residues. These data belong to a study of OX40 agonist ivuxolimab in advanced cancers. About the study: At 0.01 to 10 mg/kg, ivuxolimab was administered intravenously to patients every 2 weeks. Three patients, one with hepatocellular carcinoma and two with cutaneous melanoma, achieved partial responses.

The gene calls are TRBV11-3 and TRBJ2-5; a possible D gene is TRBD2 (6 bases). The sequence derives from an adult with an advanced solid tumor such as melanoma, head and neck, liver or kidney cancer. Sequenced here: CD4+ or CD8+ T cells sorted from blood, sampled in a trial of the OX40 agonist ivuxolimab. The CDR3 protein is CASSSGQETQYF. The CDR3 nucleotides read TGTGCCAGCAGCAGCGGGCAAGAGACCCAGTACTTC. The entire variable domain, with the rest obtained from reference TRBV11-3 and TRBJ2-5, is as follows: EAGVVQSPRYKIIEKKQPVAFWCNPISGHNTLYWYLQNLGQGPELLIRYENEEAVDDSQLPKDRFSAERLKGVDSTLKIQPAELGDSAVYLCASSSGQETQYFGPGTRLLVL.